These T cell receptor beta chains were read from a single sample in a study of T cell responses to AZD1222 COVID-19 vaccine. Profiled with immunoSEQ multiplex PCR; TCRdb holds only in-frame clones, not every one. Among about 67,000 clones listed, about four fifths were seen once. The starting material was peripheral blood, obtained 28 days after the second AZD1222 dose. All receptors come from an adult who received the AZD1222 COVID-19 vaccine. Each CDR3 is given without its conserved first and last residue. Not every row has a clone size; where given, it reads once, few, many or a size class.

clone_size | j_call | v_call | cdr3_aa
. | TRBJ2-7 | TRBV11-2 | ASSPRDRPEQY
few | TRBJ1-2 | TRBV6-6 | ASSYRTGSGYT
. | TRBJ2-3 | TRBV7-7 | ASSLGTPPTTDTQY
few | TRBJ1-4 | TRBV7-9 | ASTPVGVSNEKLF
once | TRBJ1-4 | TRBV3-1/TRBV3-2 | ASTESGATNEKLF
. | TRBJ2-3 | TRBV7-2 | ASSLAGASDTQY
. | TRBJ2-5 | TRBV7-8 | ASSLRGVAKETQY
. | TRBJ1-1 | TRBV11-3 | ASSSAGGMNTEAF
. | TRBJ2-2 | TRBV5-4 | ASSLEANTGELF
. | TRBJ1-4 | TRBV7-8 | ASRPHGITNEKLF
. | TRBJ2-6 | TRBV3-1/TRBV3-2 | ASSQSSGANVLT
. | TRBJ1-6 | TRBV28 | ASSLLTVRDSNSPLH
. | TRBJ2-7 | TRBV15 | ATSRDRGGSYEQY
. | TRBJ2-3 | TRBV4-3 | ASSQDPWTSGAPSTDTQY
. | TRBJ1-6 | TRBV27 | ASSLGQWSPLH
few | TRBJ2-1 | TRBV10-3 | AIRGGDRGPYNEQF
. | TRBJ2-5 | TRBV7-9 | ASRRGAETQY
. | TRBJ2-3 | TRBV3-1/TRBV3-2 | ASSQVAACTDTQY
. | TRBJ2-3 | TRBV3-1/TRBV3-2 | ASTGRSQIVQY
once | TRBJ1-1 | TRBV7-8 | ASSLETGVTTEAF
. | TRBJ2-1 | TRBV6-5 | ASSFGLETFYNEQF
. | TRBJ1-3 | TRBV4-2 | ASSQEARQSGNTIY
. | TRBJ1-1 | TRBV24-1 | ATSDPGQGRTEAF
large | TRBJ1-4 | TRBV6-1 | ASSEFGGGGFEKLF
. | TRBJ1-6 | TRBV19 | ASSIARGGNSPLH
. | TRBJ2-1 | TRBV11-2 | ASSFRRGLTYNEQF
. | TRBJ2-7 | TRBV6-5 | ASSTGGSYEQY
. | TRBJ2-6 | TRBV7-9 | ASSQLLLTEGANVLT
. | TRBJ1-4 | TRBV28 | ASGEPGQGSSNEKLF
. | TRBJ2-7 | TRBV15 | ATSFGGVSYEQY
. | TRBJ2-7 | TRBV6-5 | ASSYGTGVGEQY
. | TRBJ2-1 | TRBV7-6 | ASSLETHEQF
. | TRBJ2-3 | TRBV6-6 | ASEGGGANTQY
once | TRBJ2-2 | TRBV7-8 | ASSLRRGGTMNTGELF
once | TRBJ1-6 | TRBV7-9 | ASSLGGLESPLH
. | TRBJ1-2 | TRBV9 | ASSPYSRGNYGYT
. | TRBJ1-1 | TRBV11-3 | ASSLGGEGTEAF
once | TRBJ2-3 | TRBV3-1/TRBV3-2 | ASSQVGGPGTDTQY
once | TRBJ2-7 | TRBV3-1/TRBV3-2 | ASSQVLWYEQY
. | TRBJ2-3 | TRBV11-2 | ASSLSSGTDTQY
. | TRBJ1-1 | TRBV2 | ASRTSMDTEAF